The sequence of this T cell receptor beta chain was determined in a study of cytomegalovirus exposure and HLA in healthy donors. Study results and limitations: Later analysis placed DRB1 highest and HLA-C lowest in TCR association rates, which differed by HLA locus. The productive fraction for most TCR beta V segments was about 90% or about 30% in an earlier analysis.

Note on this clone: Its antigen is undetermined.

The CDR3 is made up of 14 amino acids. The V segment lost 1 base and the J segment 5 bases; nucleotides outside the gene matches: 5. Germline loops: CDR1 SGDLS, CDR2 YYNGEE. PCR amplification relied on 60 Vbeta primers (plus 13 Jbeta primers). Measured with immunoSEQ multiplex PCR; TCRdb has only the in-frame clones, and not every one. The table shows just over 150,000 clones, with roughly four fifths occurring only once. The rearrangement uses TRBV9 and TRBJ2-5; 7 nucleotides agree with TRBD2. The sample was PBMCs. The TCR was taken from a woman between 35 and 50 years old in good health and CMV-seronegative. In DNA, the CDR3 is TGTGCCAGCAGCGTAAAGCGGGGAGGGGAGACCCAGTACTTC. Translating gives CASSVKRGGETQYF. Together with reference TRBV9 and TRBJ2-5, the CDR3 gives the full variable domain: DSGVTQTPKHLITATGQRVTLRCSPRSGDLSVYWYQQSLDQGLQFLIQYYNGEERAKGNILERFSAQQFPDLHSELNLSSLELGDSALYFCASSVKRGGETQYFGPGTRLLVL.